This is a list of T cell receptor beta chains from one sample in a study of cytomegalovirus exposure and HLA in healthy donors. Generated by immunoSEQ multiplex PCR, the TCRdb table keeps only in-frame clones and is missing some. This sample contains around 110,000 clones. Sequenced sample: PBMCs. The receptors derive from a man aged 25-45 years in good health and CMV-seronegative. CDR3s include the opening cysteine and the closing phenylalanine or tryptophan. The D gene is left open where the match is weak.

cdr3_nt: TGTGCCAGCAGGGCGGGGGGCAATGAGCAGTTCTTC; cdr3_aa: CASRAGGNEQFF; v_call: TRBV7-2; j_call: TRBJ2-1; d_call: TRBD2
cdr3_nt: TGCGCCAGCAGCTTGCTGGCGGGGGGGAAAGAGACCCAGTACTTC; cdr3_aa: CASSLLAGGKETQYF; v_call: TRBV5-1; j_call: TRBJ2-5; d_call: TRBD2
cdr3_nt: TGCAGCGTGGCAGGGGATGTGGCGAACACTGAAGCTTTCTTT; cdr3_aa: CSVAGDVANTEAFF; v_call: TRBV29-1; j_call: TRBJ1-1; d_call: -
cdr3_nt: TGTGCCAGCAGTTTAAGGCGGGGCCGAAAAGAGACCCAGTACTTC; cdr3_aa: CASSLRRGRKETQYF; v_call: TRBV28; j_call: TRBJ2-5; d_call: -
cdr3_nt: TGCGCCAGCAGCCAAGCGCCGGGACTTTCCGGGGAGCTGTTTTTT; cdr3_aa: CASSQAPGLSGELFF; v_call: TRBV4-1; j_call: TRBJ2-2; d_call: -
cdr3_nt: TGTGCCAGCAGCTTTAGACAGGCGGCAACTAATGAAAAACTGTTTTTT; cdr3_aa: CASSFRQAATNEKLFF; v_call: TRBV5-4; j_call: TRBJ1-4; d_call: -
cdr3_nt: TGCGCCAGCAGCCAAGGACTAGCGTTAGAGACCCAGTACTTC; cdr3_aa: CASSQGLALETQYF; v_call: TRBV4-1; j_call: TRBJ2-5; d_call: TRBD2
cdr3_nt: TGTGCCAGCAGTTCCGGGACAGGGGCCCTCCAAGAGACCCAGTACTTC; cdr3_aa: CASSSGTGALQETQYF; v_call: TRBV27; j_call: TRBJ2-5; d_call: TRBD1
cdr3_nt: TGTGCCAGAGCCCGGGATTACGTCTATGGCTACACCTTC; cdr3_aa: CARARDYVYGYTF; v_call: TRBV2; j_call: TRBJ1-2; d_call: -
cdr3_nt: TGTGCCAGCAGTTACTTCAGGGTCGAGGATTCACCCCTCCACTTT; cdr3_aa: CASSYFRVEDSPLHF; v_call: TRBV6-6; j_call: TRBJ1-6; d_call: -
cdr3_nt: TGCGCCAGCAGCAGCTCAATTGCCTACGAGCAGTACTTC; cdr3_aa: CASSSSIAYEQYF; v_call: TRBV5-1; j_call: TRBJ2-7; d_call: -
cdr3_nt: TGTGCCAGCTCCGGAGGTGCAGATACGCAGTATTTT; cdr3_aa: CASSGGADTQYF; v_call: TRBV18; j_call: TRBJ2-3; d_call: -
cdr3_nt: TGTGCCAGCACCGGACAGGCCGCGAACACCGGGGAGCTGTTTTTT; cdr3_aa: CASTGQAANTGELFF; v_call: TRBV2; j_call: TRBJ2-2; d_call: TRBD1
cdr3_nt: TGTGCCAGCAGCTTGGTGCTAGCGGGTACAGATACGCAGTATTTT; cdr3_aa: CASSLVLAGTDTQYF; v_call: TRBV5-6; j_call: TRBJ2-3; d_call: TRBD2
cdr3_nt: TGTGCCAGCTCACCGACCCAGGGCGCTGAAGCTTTCTTT; cdr3_aa: CASSPTQGAEAFF; v_call: TRBV18; j_call: TRBJ1-1; d_call: -
cdr3_nt: TGTGCCAGCAGGAAGGACAGGGGGGATCAGCCCCAGCATTTT; cdr3_aa: CASRKDRGDQPQHF; v_call: TRBV7-9; j_call: TRBJ1-5; d_call: TRBD1
cdr3_nt: TGTGCCAGCAGTGCATTCCTAGGCCGTGACGGCGCTTTCTTT; cdr3_aa: CASSAFLGRDGAFF; v_call: TRBV2; j_call: TRBJ1-1; d_call: -
cdr3_nt: TGTGCCACCAGCAGAGAGGGGGGACAGGGGCCTGACGAGCAGTACTTC; cdr3_aa: CATSREGGQGPDEQYF; v_call: TRBV15; j_call: TRBJ2-7; d_call: TRBD1
cdr3_nt: TGTGCCAGCAGCTCACAGGGGCCCGGGGAGCTGTTTTTT; cdr3_aa: CASSSQGPGELFF; v_call: TRBV5-4; j_call: TRBJ2-2; d_call: TRBD1
cdr3_nt: TGTGCCAGCAGCAAGGGGGGGAATGAAAAACTGTTTTTT; cdr3_aa: CASSKGGNEKLFF; v_call: TRBV9; j_call: TRBJ1-4; d_call: -
cdr3_nt: TGTGCCACCAGCAGAGATCAAGTAGCGGGGGGGTTACGGAACACAGATACGCAGTATTTT; cdr3_aa: CATSRDQVAGGLRNTDTQYF; v_call: TRBV15; j_call: TRBJ2-3; d_call: TRBD2
cdr3_nt: TGTGCCAGCAGCGTAGGGAGTAACTATGGCTACACCTTC; cdr3_aa: CASSVGSNYGYTF; v_call: TRBV9; j_call: TRBJ1-2; d_call: -
cdr3_nt: TGCGCCAGCAGCTTGGTGGGGGTCGGGGAGGCCCAGTACTTC; cdr3_aa: CASSLVGVGEAQYF; v_call: TRBV5-1; j_call: TRBJ2-5; d_call: -
cdr3_nt: TGTGCCAGCAGCCTGGGACAGGGGGGAGGTCAGCCCCAGCATTTT; cdr3_aa: CASSLGQGGGQPQHF; v_call: TRBV6-5; j_call: TRBJ1-5; d_call: TRBD1
cdr3_nt: TGTGCCAGCAGCTTGGGGACAGGGATGAACACTGAAGCTTTCTTT; cdr3_aa: CASSLGTGMNTEAFF; v_call: TRBV5-6; j_call: TRBJ1-1; d_call: TRBD1
cdr3_nt: TGTGCCAGCTCATTAGATTGGGGCGAGACCCAGTACTTC; cdr3_aa: CASSLDWGETQYF; v_call: TRBV18; j_call: TRBJ2-5; d_call: -
cdr3_nt: TGTGCTAGTGGTGGGGGCGGCACAGATACGCAGTATTTT; cdr3_aa: CASGGGGTDTQYF; v_call: TRBV12-5; j_call: TRBJ2-3; d_call: -
cdr3_nt: TGTGCCAGCAGCGTAACTTTCTATGGCTACACCTTC; cdr3_aa: CASSVTFYGYTF; v_call: TRBV2; j_call: TRBJ1-2; d_call: -
cdr3_nt: TGTGCCAGCAAAGGGACTTCCTACAATGAGCAGTTCTTC; cdr3_aa: CASKGTSYNEQFF; v_call: TRBV2; j_call: TRBJ2-1; d_call: -
cdr3_nt: TGTGCCTGGAGTGTAGGCCCGCGGTCGGCTCAGCCCCAGCATTTT; cdr3_aa: CAWSVGPRSAQPQHF; v_call: TRBV30; j_call: TRBJ1-5; d_call: -
cdr3_nt: TGTGCCTGGAGTCTCTACCGGCGCGGGATATTTTTGGCTTTCTTT; cdr3_aa: CAWSLYRRGIFLAFF; v_call: TRBV30; j_call: TRBJ1-1; d_call: -
cdr3_nt: TGTGCCAGCAGCTTAGATAGCGGGGGGCGGTACGAGCAGTACTTC; cdr3_aa: CASSLDSGGRYEQYF; v_call: TRBV7-9; j_call: TRBJ2-7; d_call: TRBD2
cdr3_nt: TGTGCCCGGCAGCGGCCGGGGGGCGAGCAGTACTTC; cdr3_aa: CARQRPGGEQYF; v_call: TRBV30; j_call: TRBJ2-7; d_call: TRBD2
cdr3_nt: TGTGCCAGCAGCTCCCGACTAGGTAGCCAAGAGACCCAGTACTTC; cdr3_aa: CASSSRLGSQETQYF; v_call: TRBV7-9; j_call: TRBJ2-5; d_call: -
cdr3_nt: TGTGCCAGCAGCTTCCCAGGGACTAACTATGGCTACACCTTC; cdr3_aa: CASSFPGTNYGYTF; v_call: TRBV5-4; j_call: TRBJ1-2; d_call: -
cdr3_nt: TGTGCCAGCAGGTGGGGACAGGGGGCGGACTACGAGCAGTACTTC; cdr3_aa: CASRWGQGADYEQYF; v_call: TRBV6-5; j_call: TRBJ2-7; d_call: TRBD1
cdr3_nt: TGTGCCAGCAGCCCAATGCGGATGAGTCCTGAGACCCAGTACTTC; cdr3_aa: CASSPMRMSPETQYF; v_call: TRBV5-4; j_call: TRBJ2-5; d_call: -
cdr3_nt: TGTGCCAGTCTAGCGGCGTTGATAAATGAGCAGTTCTTC; cdr3_aa: CASLAALINEQFF; v_call: TRBV18; j_call: TRBJ2-1; d_call: TRBD2
cdr3_nt: TGTGCCAGCAGCTTAGCAGGGCGCAGGGAAGTAGTATATGGCTACACCTTC; cdr3_aa: CASSLAGRREVVYGYTF; v_call: TRBV7-8; j_call: TRBJ1-2; d_call: -
cdr3_nt: TGTGCCAGCAGCTGGGGAGCGCGCAATGAGCAGTTCTTC; cdr3_aa: CASSWGARNEQFF; v_call: TRBV11-3; j_call: TRBJ2-1; d_call: -
cdr3_nt: TGTGCCAGCAGCCCGGGTGATCGTTCCCAGCCCCAGCATTTT; cdr3_aa: CASSPGDRSQPQHF; v_call: TRBV7-9; j_call: TRBJ1-5; d_call: -